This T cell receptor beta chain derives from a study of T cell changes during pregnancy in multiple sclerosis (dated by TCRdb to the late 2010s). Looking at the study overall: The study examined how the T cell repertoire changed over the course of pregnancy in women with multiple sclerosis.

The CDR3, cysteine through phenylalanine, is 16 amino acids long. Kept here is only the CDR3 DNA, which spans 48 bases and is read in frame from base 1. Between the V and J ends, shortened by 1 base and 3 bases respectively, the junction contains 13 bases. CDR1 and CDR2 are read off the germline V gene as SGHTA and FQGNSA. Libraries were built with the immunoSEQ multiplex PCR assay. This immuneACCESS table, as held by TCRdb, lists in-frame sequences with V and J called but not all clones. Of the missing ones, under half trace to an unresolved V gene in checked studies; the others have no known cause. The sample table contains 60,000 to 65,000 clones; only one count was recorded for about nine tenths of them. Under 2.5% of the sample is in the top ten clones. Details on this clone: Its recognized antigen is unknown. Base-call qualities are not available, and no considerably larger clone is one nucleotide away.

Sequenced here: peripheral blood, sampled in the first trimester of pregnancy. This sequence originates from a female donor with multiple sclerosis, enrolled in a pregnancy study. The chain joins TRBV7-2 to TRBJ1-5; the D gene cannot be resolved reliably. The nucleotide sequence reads TGTGCCAGCAGCTTAGGGAGGCCAGGCTCCAATCAGCCCCAGCATTTT. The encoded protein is CASSLGRPGSNQPQHF.